The 29 T cell receptor beta chains reported below all come from one sample, sequenced in a study of blood T cell repertoires in COVID-19. Measured with immunoSEQ multiplex PCR; TCRdb has only the in-frame clones, and not every one. The sample includes tens of thousands of clones, around 90% of them seen just once. Sequencing used peripheral blood. The receptors were sampled from a woman aged 80 or over with active or convalescent COVID-19.

The chain is built from TRBV2 and TRBJ2-3, with D tentatively TRBD2 (5 bases). The CDR3 runs 13 residues. Between the trimmed V and J ends, which lost 6 bases and 1 base, there was a span of 8 bases. The V gene's germline CDR1 is SNHLY and CDR2 FYNNEI. The CDR3 here is CASRGLRTDTQYF. The CDR3 DNA is TGTGCCAGCAGAGGACTGCGCACAGATACGCAGTATTTT.

This clone was seen once. CDR3 DNA: TGTGCCAGCTCACCATCGGCGGGGGGCCGCAATGAGCAGTTCTTC. It is translated as CASSPSAGGRNEQFF. The rearrangement links TRBV18 to TRBJ2-1, with 8 bases aligning to TRBD2. J was trimmed by 6 bases and V by 2 bases; bases with no gene match: 6. Germline CDR1 reads KGHSH; CDR2 reads LQKENI. CDR3 size: 15 residues.

The chain carries TRBV7-2 and TRBJ1-5, with 7 bases aligning to TRBD1. From germline, CDR1 is SGHTA and CDR2 FQGNSA. The CDR3 is 14 amino acids. V gave up 4 bases and J gave up 5 bases; unmatched junction bases: 5. For the CDR3, the DNA is TGTGCCAGCAGCTCTCGACAGGGTGATCAGCCCCAGCATTTT. It codes for CASSSRQGDQPQHF.

This chain links TRBV11-2 with TRBJ1-1; TRBD1 might be the D (5 bases). The germline V gene encodes CDR1 SGHAT and CDR2 FQNNGV. CDR3 size: 14 residues. V lost 5 bases, J lost 4 bases, and 14 bases lay in between. DNA of the CDR3: TGTGCCAGCAGCCTAGTGGGGGAGGGCACTGAAGCTTTCTTT. Its translation is CASSLVGEGTEAFF.

The V gene is TRBV10-3, the J gene TRBJ2-2; 8 bases fit TRBD1. Germline CDR1 and CDR2: ENHRY and SYGVKD. J gave up 5 bases and V 4 bases, and 0 bases lay outside the gene matches. CDR3 size: 13 residues. In DNA, the CDR3 is TGTGCCATCAGTGGGACAGGGACCGGGGAGCTGTTTTTT. It yields the protein CAISGTGTGELFF.

The chain combines TRBV7-6 with TRBJ1-6; D is ambiguous. Germline values: CDR1 SGHVS, CDR2 FNYEAQ. This CDR3 region has 15 residues. V was pared by 1 base and J by 7 bases, with 11 bases between. CDR3 protein: CASSLVGPGNSPLHF. The CDR3 DNA follows: TGTGCCAGCAGCTTAGTTGGGCCGGGGAATTCACCCCTCCACTTT.

This chain uses TRBV28 with TRBJ1-1, with 12 bases lining up with TRBD1. CDR3 size: 15 residues. Trimming took 6 bases from V and 5 from J; bases not matched to a gene: 7. The germline gives CDR1 MDHEN, CDR2 SYDVKM. This CDR3 is CASRRPGQGATEAFF. CDR3 nucleotide sequence: TGTGCCAGCAGGCGCCCGGGACAGGGGGCAACTGAAGCTTTCTTT.

The genes are TRBV7-6 and TRBJ2-3; TRBD2 aligns across 16 bases. The germline gives CDR1 SGHVS, CDR2 FNYEAQ. V gave up 5 bases and J gave up 4 bases; unmatched junction bases: 9. The CDR3 covers 18 residues. The CDR3 DNA reads TGTGCCAGCAGCGCCGGGACTAGCGGGGGGGGACGATCAGATACGCAGTATTTT. This translates into CASSAGTSGGGRSDTQYF.

This clone appeared once. The V call is TRBV29-1, the J call TRBJ2-1; 7 bases match TRBD2. The CDR3 is 15 amino acids. J was trimmed by 2 bases and V by 6 bases; bases with no gene match: 10. The germline gives CDR1 SQVTM, CDR2 ANQGSEA. CDR3 protein: CSVSYGGGPYNEQFF. The CDR3 bases are TGCAGCGTGAGCTATGGGGGGGGTCCCTACAATGAGCAGTTCTTC.

The chain has TRBV18 and TRBJ2-3; no definite D call. The V and J ends lost 3 bases and 6 bases respectively, with 16 bases between them. The CDR3 has 15 amino acids. Germline V gene sequence: CDR1 KGHSH, CDR2 LQKENI. Here the CDR3 DNA reads TGTGCCAGCTCACCGAGGCCAAGAGGTTTGGATACGCAGTATTTT. Translating gives CASSPRPRGLDTQYF.

V usage is TRBV7-6 and J usage is TRBJ1-4; D may be TRBD1 (5 bases). This CDR3 has 17 residues. Germline CDR1 is SGHVS and CDR2 is FNYEAQ. Between the trimmed V and J ends, which lost 0 bases and 0 bases, there was a span of 11 bases. DNA for the CDR3: TGTGCCAGCAGCTTAGCGCTCCAGGGTGCAACTAATGAAAAACTGTTTTTT. It translates to CASSLALQGATNEKLFF.

The gene calls are TRBV10-3 and TRBJ2-7, with 10 bases matching TRBD1. Germline V gives CDR1 ENHRY, CDR2 SYGVKD. Trimming removed 5 bases from V and 4 bases from J; junction bases left unmatched: 5. The CDR3 has 14 amino acids. The chain's CDR3 is CAISPGQGRYEQYF. Written as DNA, the CDR3 is TGTGCCATCAGTCCGGGACAGGGGAGATACGAGCAGTACTTC.

This clone was seen a few times. V and J are TRBV30 and TRBJ1-4, with 10 positions matching TRBD1. CDR3 length: 15 amino acids. Unmatched junction bases numbered 13, after V lost 7 bases and J lost 8 bases. Germline loops: CDR1 GTSNPN, CDR2 SVGIG (reference sequence). As DNA, the CDR3 is TGTGCCTCGATGACTCTGGGACAGGGGAAAGAAAAACTGTTTTTT. Translating it yields CASMTLGQGKEKLFF. Full variable domain (remainder filled in from reference TRBV30 and TRBJ1-4): SQTIHQWPATLVQPVGSPLSLECTVEGTSNPNLYWYRQAAGRGLQLLFYSVGIGQISSEVPQNLSASRPQDRQFILSSKKLLLSDSGFYLCASMTLGQGKEKLFFGSGTQLSVL.

The V and J genes are TRBV5-1 and TRBJ1-6; tentatively, D is TRBD1 (5 bases). This CDR3 contains 15 residues. V was pared by 1 base and J by 10 bases, with 15 bases between. Germline lookup yields CDR1 SGHRS and CDR2 YFSETQ. CDR3 DNA sequence: TGCGCCAGCAGCTTGAATAGGCAGGGCCAATCACCCCTCCACTTT. It encodes CASSLNRQGQSPLHF.

The chain recombines TRBV10-3 with TRBJ2-1; TRBD2 agrees at 11 bases. Germline CDR1 reads ENHRY; CDR2 reads SYGVKD. V dropped 5 bases and J dropped 7; count of bases not matched to a gene: 7. The CDR3 is made up of 15 amino acids. CDR3 residues: CAISTGLAEGNEQFF. CDR3 DNA sequence: TGTGCCATCAGTACGGGACTAGCGGAAGGGAATGAGCAGTTCTTC.

CDR3 protein: CASSRAEQIQETQYF. CDR3 in DNA: TGTGCCAGCAGCCGGGCAGAGCAAATACAAGAGACCCAGTACTTC. V gene TRBV3-1 (or the pseudogene TRBV3-2) combines with J gene TRBJ2-5; D unresolved. CDR3 length: 15 residues. The V gene's germline CDR1 is LGHDT and CDR2 YNNKEL (reference sequence). V was cut by 4 bases and J by 2 bases, with 14 bases left in between.

Turning to this clone: A read error may account for a junction end that differs from germline. V and J are TRBV7-6 and TRBJ2-7, with TRBD1 as a possible D gene (6 bases). This CDR3 comprises 12 residues. Germline V lookup: CDR1 SGHVS, CDR2 FNYEAQ. CDR3 DNA: TGTGCCAGCAGCCTACACGCCGGGACAAGCACCTTC. Translation gives CASSLHAGTSTF.

The rearrangement links TRBV5-1 to TRBJ2-7; 13 nucleotides line up with TRBD2. Germline-derived CDR1 and CDR2 are SGHRS and YFSETQ. The V gene end was trimmed by 2 bases and the J gene end by 2 bases; junction bases not matched to a gene: 1. The CDR3 loop spans 15 amino acids. The CDR3 loop is CASSFGTSGTYEQYF. The CDR3 bases are TGCGCCAGCAGCTTCGGGACTAGCGGGACCTACGAGCAGTACTTC.

CDR3 sequence: CAISEYGAAREAFF. The CDR3 nucleotides read TGTGCCATCAGTGAATATGGGGCCGCTCGAGAAGCTTTCTTT. The chain carries TRBV10-3 and TRBJ1-1, with D possibly being TRBD1 (5 bases). The CDR3 consists of 14 residues. Trimming shortened V by 3 bases and J by 8 bases, and 16 bases separated the two germline ends. Per germline, CDR1 ENHRY and CDR2 SYGVKD.

The gene calls are TRBV3-1 (or the pseudogene TRBV3-2) and TRBJ2-1; the D is unclear. This CDR3 is built from 15 residues. Per germline, CDR1 LGHDT and CDR2 YNNKEL (reference sequence). V gave up 0 bases and J gave up 4 bases, with 10 bases separating them. The CDR3 bases are TGTGCCAGCAGCCAAGATGCCCGGGTGTACAATGAGCAGTTCTTC. Its protein product is CASSQDARVYNEQFF.

In DNA form, the CDR3 reads TGTGCCACCAGTGATTCCCCGACTAGCGGGGGGACTTACAATGAGCAGTTCTTC. Amino acids: CATSDSPTSGGTYNEQFF. This chain links TRBV24-1 with TRBJ2-1; 13 nucleotides line up with TRBD2. The germline V gene encodes CDR1 KGHDR and CDR2 SFDVKD. The ends lost 2 bases at V and 4 bases at J; junction bases unmatched: 7. The CDR3 length is 18 residues.

DNA for the CDR3: TGTGCCAGTAGTATTCGGACAGGCCGGAACACTGAAGCTTTCTTT. This encodes CASSIRTGRNTEAFF. This rearrangement joins TRBV19 to TRBJ1-1, with TRBD1 matching 7 bases. The CDR3 runs 15 residues. Germline CDR1 reads LNHDA; CDR2 reads SQIVND (reference sequence). Trimming at V came to 3 bases and at J to 1 base, leaving 5 bases not matched to a gene.

This clone was found a few times. V gene TRBV6-5 combines with J gene TRBJ2-2, with D maybe TRBD2 (5 bases). The CDR3 sequence is 15 residues long. Germline lookup yields CDR1 MNHEY and CDR2 SVGAGI. Trimming removed 5 bases at V and 4 bases at J, with 14 bases between. As DNA, the CDR3 is TGTGCCAGCAGTCTTAACGCCCGGGGCACCGGGGAGCTGTTTTTT. It codes for CASSLNARGTGELFF.

The chain links TRBV28 to TRBJ2-1; tentatively, D is TRBD2 (5 bases). CDR1 is MDHEN and CDR2 is SYDVKM in the germline V gene. V shed 7 bases and J shed 2 bases, with 12 bases lying between them. The CDR3 is 14 residues long. Here the CDR3 reads CASTTPRAYNEQFF. The CDR3 DNA reads as TGTGCCAGCACTACCCCGAGGGCCTACAATGAGCAGTTCTTC. Filled out from reference TRBV28 and TRBJ2-1, the complete variable domain reads DVKVTQSSRYLVKRTGEKVFLECVQDMDHENMFWYRQDPGLGLRLIYFSYDVKMKEKGDIPEGYSVSREKKERFSLILESASTNQTSMYLCASTTPRAYNEQFFGPGTRLTVL.

V usage is TRBV9 and J usage is TRBJ2-7; TRBD1 aligns across 7 bases. Trimming took 1 base from V and 2 from J; bases not matched to a gene: 3. Germline V CDR1 and CDR2: SGDLS, YYNGEE. This CDR3 is 14 amino acids long. The CDR3 is CASSVTTGTYEQYF. The CDR3 DNA sequence: TGTGCCAGCAGCGTAACGACAGGGACCTACGAGCAGTACTTC.

This chain uses TRBV7-9 with TRBJ2-7, with 10 bases that match TRBD2. This CDR3 is built from 15 residues. Unmatched junction bases numbered 6, after V lost 5 bases and J lost 2 bases. CDR1 is SEHNR and CDR2 is FQNEAQ in the germline V gene (reference sequence). CDR3 bases: TGTGCCAGCAGCACCTTAGCGGGGGGTCCCTACGAGCAGTACTTC. It specifies CASSTLAGGPYEQYF.

The V and J genes are TRBV7-9 and TRBJ2-7, with D possibly being TRBD1 (6 bases). Trimming removed 7 bases at V and 7 bases at J, with 14 bases between. CDR1 is SEHNR and CDR2 is FQNEAQ in the germline V gene (reference sequence). The length of the CDR3 is 12 residues. CDR3 bases: TGTGCCAGCACCCGGGACACTGGAGAGCAGTACTTC. It translates to CASTRDTGEQYF.

The chain is built from TRBV6-2 or TRBV6-3 and TRBJ1-6; D gene uncertain. The V gene lost 5 bases and the J gene lost 4 bases, with 6 bases spanning the gap. Germline V gene sequence: CDR1 MNHEY, CDR2 SVGEGT. This CDR3 region has 13 residues. The CDR3 loop is CASSAAYNSPLHF. The CDR3 DNA sequence: TGTGCCAGCAGTGCGGCTTATAATTCACCCCTCCACTTT.

This sequence joins TRBV6-2 or TRBV6-3 and TRBJ2-7, with a weak D call TRBD1 (6 bases). The CDR3 runs 14 residues. CDR1 and CDR2 from the germline V gene are MNHEY and SVGEGT. Trimming shortened V by 5 bases and J by 4 bases, and 15 bases separated the two germline ends. The CDR3 coding sequence is TGTGCCAGCAGTCTCCGGGACAAGGGGTACGAGCAGTACTTC. Translating gives CASSLRDKGYEQYF.